Listed here are 23 T cell receptor beta chains from one sample, sequenced in a study of beta chain features in type 1 diabetes. Reverse transcribing all isolated RNA meant expressed TCRB transcripts were sequenced. Clones were sequenced by immunoSEQ multiplex PCR, and TCRdb holds only the in-frame ones, with some missing. The table has approximately 250,000 clones, more than 9% seen once. The sample consisted of naive CD4+ T cells from blood. These receptor sequences come from a woman between 18 and 30 years old in good health.

In this sample, this clone turned up a few times. V and J are TRBV5-1 and TRBJ2-7; unclear D gene. The V gene lost 4 bases and the J gene lost 3 bases, with 14 bases spanning the gap. There are 14 residues in the CDR3. In germline, CDR1 is SGHRS, CDR2 YFSETQ. The CDR3 sequence: CASSLTDGFYEQYF. For the CDR3, the DNA is TGCGCCAGCAGCCTTACCGACGGGTTCTACGAGCAGTACTTC.

This clone was seen more than once but under ten times. The J gene is TRBJ1-1, the V gene TRBV7-9; D not resolved. The CDR3 covers 15 residues. CDR1 SEHNR and CDR2 FQNEAQ come from the germline V gene (reference sequence). V lost 6 bases and J lost 2, with 16 bases in between. The CDR3 DNA reads as TGTGCCAGCAGTGCGCGTGCGGTTGGTAACACTGAAGCTTTCTTT. Translation gives CASSARAVGNTEAFF.

This clone turned up a few times. CDR3 nucleotides: TGTGCCAGCAGCTTAGCAGGGCTGGGCACTGAAGCTTTCTTT. Amino acids: CASSLAGLGTEAFF. V usage is TRBV7-3 and J usage is TRBJ1-1, with a tentative D call TRBD1 (5 bases). This CDR3 contains 14 residues. In germline, CDR1 is SGHTA, CDR2 FQGTGA. Trimming removed 2 bases at V and 4 bases at J, with 11 bases between. Full variable domain (outside the CDR3, taken from reference TRBV7-3 and TRBJ1-1): GAGVSQTPSNKVTEKGKYVELRCDPISGHTALYWYRQSLGQGPEFLIYFQGTGAADDSGLPNDRFFAVRPEGSVSTLKIQRTERGDSAVYLCASSLAGLGTEAFFGQGTRLTVV.

The chain recombines TRBV7-6 with TRBJ2-7, with 8 bases lining up with TRBD1. The V and J ends lost 1 base and 0 bases, in that order; junction bases with no gene match: 2. Germline loops: CDR1 SGHVS, CDR2 FNYEAQ. The CDR3 extends over 15 amino acids. The CDR3 protein is CASSLGTGISYEQYF. The CDR3 DNA follows: TGTGCCAGCAGCTTAGGGACAGGGATCTCCTACGAGCAGTACTTC.

The rearrangement joins TRBV5-5 to TRBJ2-1; 13 nucleotides align to TRBD2. The CDR3 consists of 15 residues. Unmatched junction bases numbered 4, after V lost 1 base and J lost 9 bases. The germline V gene encodes CDR1 SGHKS and CDR2 YYEKEE (reference sequence). CDR3 in amino acids: CASSLPGLAGSEQFF. DNA of the CDR3: TGTGCCAGCAGCTTGCCGGGACTAGCGGGGTCTGAGCAGTTCTTC.

Only a few counts were recorded for this clone. The rearrangement joins TRBV30 to TRBJ2-7; D is unclear. The CDR3 contains 14 residues. Germline CDR1 and CDR2: GTSNPN and SVGIG (reference sequence). Trimming removed 0 bases at V and 6 bases at J, with 15 bases between. The CDR3 region has the DNA TGTGCCTGGAGTGTATCTTCTCTTGCGCGCGAGCAGTACTTC. Residues: CAWSVSSLAREQYF.

This clone was detected only a few times. The chain joins TRBV19 to TRBJ1-6; 7 nucleotides agree with TRBD1. Germline-derived CDR1 and CDR2 are LNHDA and SQIVND (reference sequence). V gave up 3 bases and J gave up 9 bases; unmatched junction bases: 14. The CDR3 extends over 17 amino acids. CDR3: CASSMGALRDRASPLHF. The DNA for the CDR3 is TGTGCCAGTAGTATGGGTGCCCTCCGGGACAGAGCTTCACCCCTCCACTTT.

The chain uses TRBV5-4 and TRBJ2-5, with 7 bases fitting TRBD2. This CDR3 has 14 residues. CDR1 SGHNT and CDR2 YYREEE come from the germline V gene (reference sequence). Germline trimming cut 4 bases from V and 3 bases from J; bases unmatched to any gene: 6. CDR3 bases: TGTGCCAGCAGCGGGGGGGGAGGGAAAGAGACCCAGTACTTC. This codes for CASSGGGGKETQYF.

In this sample, this clone turned up a few times. The V gene is TRBV5-1, the J gene TRBJ2-7; no clear D. The CDR3 is made up of 13 amino acids. CDR1 and CDR2 (germline): SGHRS, YFSETQ. The V end was cut by 4 bases, the J end by 6 bases, with 14 bases between. DNA of the CDR3: TGCGCCAGCAGCCCGCCCCCCTATGCCGAGCAGTACTTC. As protein: CASSPPPYAEQYF.

In this sample, this clone turned up a few times. CDR3 nucleotide sequence: TGTGCCTGGGCGGGTGGGAGGGGTAATGCCGCTGAAGCTTTCTTT. Translation gives CAWAGGRGNAAEAFF. The genes are TRBV30 and TRBJ1-1; a weak D match, TRBD1 (5 bases). V gave up 5 bases and J gave up 6 bases, with 22 bases separating them. The CDR3 has 15 amino acids. CDR1 and CDR2 (germline): GTSNPN, SVGIG (reference sequence).

V usage is TRBV9 and J usage is TRBJ2-5; TRBD1 matches 7 bases. In germline, CDR1 is SGDLS, CDR2 YYNGEE. The CDR3 is made up of 16 amino acids. The V segment lost 3 bases and the J segment 1 base; nucleotides outside the gene matches: 9. CDR3 amino acids: CASSGYRGEVQETQYF. In DNA, the CDR3 is TGTGCCAGCAGCGGATACAGGGGAGAGGTCCAAGAGACCCAGTACTTC.

The V call is TRBV7-9, the J call TRBJ2-2, with 10 positions matching TRBD2. The CDR3 extends over 18 amino acids. Per germline, CDR1 SEHNR and CDR2 FQNEAQ (reference sequence). J lost 5 bases, V lost 5 bases, and 14 bases had no gene match. CDR3 nucleotide sequence: TGTGCCAGCAGCCAACCGTCAGGCGGACTAGCGGTTACCGGGGAGCTGTTTTTT. Encoded protein: CASSQPSGGLAVTGELFF.

In this sample, this clone turned up a few times. The chain couples TRBV19 to TRBJ2-7; 7 nucleotides align to TRBD1. Per germline, CDR1 LNHDA and CDR2 SQIVND (reference sequence). J lost 3 bases, V lost 4 bases, and 6 bases had no gene match. The CDR3 extends over 14 amino acids. CDR3 nucleotides: TGTGCCAGTAGTACACAGACAGGGATCTACGAGCAGTACTTC. It is translated as CASSTQTGIYEQYF. The full variable domain, with the rest looked up from reference TRBV19 and TRBJ2-7, is DGGITQSPKYLFRKEGQNVTLSCEQNLNHDAMYWYRQDPGQGLRLIYYSQIVNDFQKGDIAEGYSVSREKKESFPLTVTSAQKNPTAFYLCASSTQTGIYEQYFGPGTRLTVT.

The chain recombines TRBV30 with TRBJ1-1; 10 nucleotides line up with TRBD1. The CDR3 runs to 13 residues. Germline CDR1 is GTSNPN and CDR2 is SVGIG (reference sequence). J was trimmed by 6 bases and V by 1 base; bases with no gene match: 2. The CDR3 DNA sequence: TGTGCCTGGAGTGGGGGGACAGGGGCTGAAGCTTTCTTT. This gives the protein CAWSGGTGAEAFF. The full variable domain, with the rest looked up from reference TRBV30 and TRBJ1-1, is SQTIHQWPATLVQPVGSPLSLECTVEGTSNPNLYWYRQAAGRGLQLLFYSVGIGQISSEVPQNLSASRPQDRQFILSSKKLLLSDSGFYLCAWSGGTGAEAFFGQGTRLTVV.

Only a few counts were recorded for this clone. The chain combines TRBV5-1 with TRBJ2-7, with TRBD1 matching 7 bases. Germline-derived CDR1 and CDR2 are SGHRS and YFSETQ. V dropped 0 bases and J dropped 4; count of bases not matched to a gene: 4. This CDR3 has 14 amino acids. For the CDR3, the DNA is TGCGCCAGCAGCTTGGCAGGGGGACAATACGAGCAGTACTTC. Translating gives CASSLAGGQYEQYF.

This clone was counted at least ten times. V and J are TRBV5-4 and TRBJ2-6; 7 bases are a match to TRBD1. The V gene's germline CDR1 is SGHNT and CDR2 YYREEE (reference sequence). This CDR3 comprises 16 residues. V trimming: 8 bases; J trimming: 4 bases; junction bases outside the gene matches: 12. Written as DNA, the CDR3 is TGTGCCAGTCAAGGGGGCGCCCTGTCAGGGGCCAACGTCCTGACTTTC. Amino acids: CASQGGALSGANVLTF.

This chain connects TRBV2 to TRBJ2-1, with 9 bases lining up with TRBD2. Losses at the gene ends were 4 bases for V and 5 bases for J; bases not matched to a gene: 6. CDR1 and CDR2 (germline): SNHLY, FYNNEI. The CDR3 contains 15 residues. This CDR3 reads CASSALAGEDNEQFF. DNA of the CDR3: TGTGCCAGCAGTGCCTTAGCGGGGGAGGACAATGAGCAGTTCTTC.

A word on this clone: Different DNA sequences within this sample yield the same CDR3. This chain connects TRBV14 to TRBJ1-1, with 9 bases lining up with TRBD1. After removal of 4 bases from V and 1 base from J, the junction contained 4 bases not matched to a gene. The CDR3 has 15 residues. CDR1 and CDR2 from the germline V gene are SGHDN and FVKESK. CDR3 loop: CASSLRTGANTEAFF. Written as DNA, the CDR3 is TGTGCCAGCAGCCTGCGGACAGGGGCGAACACTGAAGCTTTCTTT.

This clone turned up a few times. The chain carries TRBV6-1 and TRBJ1-1; no clear D gene. V was shortened by 9 bases and J by 1 base, with 12 bases between the two germline ends. This CDR3 has 13 amino acids. The germline CDR1 and CDR2 sequences are MNHNS and SASEGT. As DNA, the CDR3 is TGTGCCAGTGGGCGACGGTGGAACACTGAAGCTTTCTTT. Translating gives CASGRRWNTEAFF.

In its sample, this clone was seen many times. The gene calls are TRBV9 and TRBJ2-7; 11 nucleotides agree with TRBD1. Germline V gene data show CDR1 as SGDLS and CDR2 as YYNGEE. This CDR3 region has 15 residues. V lost 4 bases, J lost 3 bases, and 6 bases stayed unmatched. The chain's CDR3 is CASSPRTGGHYEQYF. The DNA for the CDR3 is TGTGCCAGCAGCCCAAGGACAGGGGGCCACTACGAGCAGTACTTC. The full variable domain, its missing parts supplied by reference TRBV9 and TRBJ2-7, is DSGVTQTPKHLITATGQRVTLRCSPRSGDLSVYWYQQSLDQGLQFLIQYYNGEERAKGNILERFSAQQFPDLHSELNLSSLELGDSALYFCASSPRTGGHYEQYFGPGTRLTVT.

This clone came up a few times. The J gene is TRBJ2-5, the V gene TRBV30; 12 bases map to TRBD1. CDR1 is GTSNPN, CDR2 SVGIG, per germline (reference sequence). This CDR3 spans 15 amino acids. V lost 2 bases and J lost 9; bases outside the gene matches: 10. As DNA, the CDR3 is TGTGCCTGGAGTCCACCGGGACAGGGGGCCTGGGCCCAGTACTTC. Translated: CAWSPPGQGAWAQYF.

This clone was counted between two and nine times. The chain recombines TRBV9 with TRBJ2-3; 12 bases align to TRBD2. After removal of 4 bases from V and 3 bases from J, the junction contained 3 bases not matched to a gene. The CDR3 runs to 15 residues. From germline, CDR1 is SGDLS and CDR2 YYNGEE. In DNA form, the CDR3 reads TGTGCCAGCAGCCCCGGACTAGCGGGGACAGATACGCAGTATTTT. As protein: CASSPGLAGTDTQYF. The full variable domain, rest sourced from reference TRBV9 and TRBJ2-3, is DSGVTQTPKHLITATGQRVTLRCSPRSGDLSVYWYQQSLDQGLQFLIQYYNGEERAKGNILERFSAQQFPDLHSELNLSSLELGDSALYFCASSPGLAGTDTQYFGPGTRLTVL.

This clone was observed a few times. This chain links TRBV11-2 with TRBJ1-5; D not certain. Germline CDR1 SGHAT, CDR2 FQNNGV. The CDR3 totals 10 residues. This chain's CDR3 is CSLRNQPQHF. The CDR3 DNA follows: TGTTCCTTACGGAATCAGCCCCAGCATTTT.